A selection of T cell receptor beta chains follows, all from one sample in a study of glioma-infiltrating T cells after dendritic cell vaccination. The method was immunoSEQ multiplex PCR; TCRdb's version includes in-frame clones alone and lacks a portion of them. The profile shows roughly 100,000 clones, roughly 79% of them singletons. The source was blood, collected before dendritic cell vaccination. The receptor source for this set is a human donor with glioblastoma. Both conserved end residues are part of each CDR3. A D gene is named only where the DNA matches it firmly. Clone size appears in some rows only: once, few, many, or a class for an expanded clone.

V: TRBV7-9; size: -; D: TRBD2; J: TRBJ2-2; CDR3: CASSPVFGGESGELFF; DNA: TGTGCCAGCAGCCCAGTATTCGGGGGGGAATCCGGGGAGCTGTTTTTT
V: TRBV11-1; size: once; D: -; J: TRBJ1-2; CDR3: CASSLRENYGYTF; DNA: TGTGCCAGCAGCTTAAGAGAGAACTATGGCTACACCTTC
V: TRBV10-3; size: -; D: -; J: TRBJ1-4; CDR3: CAIRQGTNEKLFF; DNA: TGTGCCATCAGGCAGGGCACTAATGAAAAACTGTTTTTT
V: TRBV30; size: -; D: -; J: TRBJ2-5; CDR3: CAWNGKTGWETQYF; DNA: TGTGCCTGGAACGGGAAGACCGGCTGGGAGACCCAGTACTTC
V: TRBV27; size: -; D: -; J: TRBJ1-6; CDR3: CASSLSIWANSPLHF; DNA: TGTGCCAGCAGTTTATCGATTTGGGCAAATTCACCCCTCCACTTT
V: TRBV11-2; size: once; D: -; J: TRBJ1-1; CDR3: CASRRWAPSLREKAFF; DNA: TGTGCCAGCAGGCGGTGGGCCCCGAGTTTGAGGGAAAAAGCTTTCTTT
V: TRBV2; size: -; D: TRBD2; J: TRBJ2-2; CDR3: CASSRAGHRYGGELFF; DNA: TGTGCCAGCAGTAGAGCGGGGCACAGGTACGGCGGGGAGCTGTTTTTT
V: TRBV5-1; size: -; D: -; J: TRBJ2-2; CDR3: CASSSTGMNTGELFF; DNA: TGCGCCAGCAGCTCTACAGGGATGAACACCGGGGAGCTGTTTTTT
V: TRBV9; size: -; D: -; J: TRBJ2-1; CDR3: CASSVDGAGPYNEQFF; DNA: TGTGCCAGCAGCGTAGATGGGGCGGGGCCCTACAATGAGCAGTTCTTC
V: TRBV5-6; size: -; D: TRBD1; J: TRBJ1-1; CDR3: CASSFGAGGAGAEAFF; DNA: TGTGCCAGCAGCTTCGGGGCAGGGGGCGCTGGGGCTGAAGCTTTCTTT
V: TRBV20-1; size: once; D: -; J: TRBJ2-7; CDR3: CSARRSYEQYF; DNA: TGCAGTGCGCGTCGTTCCTACGAGCAGTACTTC
V: TRBV6-6; size: -; D: -; J: TRBJ1-4; CDR3: CASREQGADNEKLFF; DNA: TGTGCCAGCAGGGAACAGGGAGCGGATAATGAAAAACTGTTTTTT
V: TRBV7-3; size: -; D: TRBD2; J: TRBJ2-1; CDR3: CASSQLAGSLYEQFF; DNA: TGTGCCAGCAGCCAACTAGCGGGAAGTTTGTATGAGCAGTTCTTC
V: TRBV6-5; size: -; D: -; J: TRBJ2-5; CDR3: CASSPTRRQETQYF; DNA: TGTGCCAGCAGCCCGACTAGAAGGCAAGAGACCCAGTACTTC
V: TRBV6-5; size: -; D: -; J: TRBJ1-5; CDR3: CASSYSAGAKNQPQHF; DNA: TGTGCCAGCAGTTACTCCGCAGGGGCTAAGAATCAGCCCCAGCATTTT
V: TRBV2; size: -; D: TRBD2; J: TRBJ2-3; CDR3: CASSGLAGDPSTDTQYF; DNA: TGTGCCAGCAGTGGGCTAGCGGGGGACCCTAGCACAGATACGCAGTATTTT
V: TRBV7-2; size: -; D: -; J: TRBJ2-6; CDR3: CASPRESGANVLTF; DNA: TGTGCCAGCCCCCGGGAATCTGGGGCCAACGTCCTGACTTTC
V: TRBV5-4; size: -; D: -; J: TRBJ1-1; CDR3: CASSQNTGRSTEAFF; DNA: TGTGCCAGCAGTCAAAATACAGGTAGGAGCACTGAAGCTTTCTTT
V: TRBV7-9; size: -; D: -; J: TRBJ1-1; CDR3: CASSFSGLNTEAFF; DNA: TGTGCCAGCAGCTTCTCAGGGTTGAACACTGAAGCTTTCTTT
V: TRBV30; size: -; D: -; J: TRBJ1-6; CDR3: CAWSVRQDGVSYNSPLHF; DNA: TGTGCCTGGAGTGTACGACAGGACGGTGTCTCCTATAATTCACCCCTCCACTTT
V: TRBV7-9; size: -; D: -; J: TRBJ1-2; CDR3: CASSLTGTREGYTF; DNA: TGTGCCAGCAGCCTAACCGGGACTAGGGAAGGCTACACCTTC
V: TRBV5-1; size: -; D: -; J: TRBJ2-3; CDR3: CASSLEGGYTDTQYF; DNA: TGCGCCAGCAGCTTGGAGGGGGGGTACACAGATACGCAGTATTTT
V: TRBV11-3; size: -; D: TRBD1; J: TRBJ2-7; CDR3: CASTLGGQDAYEQYF; DNA: TGTGCCAGCACCCTTGGGGGACAGGACGCCTACGAGCAGTACTTC
V: TRBV5-1; size: -; D: TRBD1; J: TRBJ2-1; CDR3: CATDDRVRNDEQFF; DNA: TGCGCCACCGACGACAGGGTAAGAAACGATGAGCAGTTCTTC
V: TRBV27; size: -; D: -; J: TRBJ2-3; CDR3: CASSLGLPGGTQYF; DNA: TGTGCCAGCAGTTTAGGTCTCCCAGGAGGTACGCAGTATTTT
V: TRBV5-4; size: -; D: -; J: TRBJ2-5; CDR3: CASSPGQGFQETQYF; DNA: TGTGCCAGCAGCCCCGGTCAGGGCTTCCAAGAGACCCAGTACTTC
V: TRBV7-9; size: -; D: -; J: TRBJ2-1; CDR3: CASSSSAGISYNEQFF; DNA: TGTGCCAGCAGCTCCTCCGCGGGGATATCCTACAATGAGCAGTTCTTC
V: TRBV29-1; size: few; D: TRBD1; J: TRBJ1-2; CDR3: CSVAGAGGHYGYTF; DNA: TGCAGCGTTGCCGGGGCAGGGGGCCACTATGGCTACACCTTC
V: TRBV19; size: -; D: TRBD2; J: TRBJ2-5; CDR3: CASSTSGAPQETQYF; DNA: TGTGCCAGTAGTACTAGCGGGGCGCCTCAAGAGACCCAGTACTTC
V: TRBV25-1; size: -; D: -; J: TRBJ1-6; CDR3: CASSEGYSRSYNSPLHF; DNA: TGTGCCAGCAGTGAAGGATACAGCCGCTCCTATAATTCACCCCTCCACTTT
V: TRBV6-5; size: -; D: -; J: TRBJ1-2; CDR3: CASSSPGAGNYGYTF; DNA: TGTGCCAGCAGTTCCCCCGGCGCAGGAAACTATGGCTACACCTTC
V: TRBV19; size: -; D: TRBD1; J: TRBJ1-5; CDR3: CASSMTGGNQPQHF; DNA: TGTGCCAGTAGTATGACAGGGGGGAATCAGCCCCAGCATTTT